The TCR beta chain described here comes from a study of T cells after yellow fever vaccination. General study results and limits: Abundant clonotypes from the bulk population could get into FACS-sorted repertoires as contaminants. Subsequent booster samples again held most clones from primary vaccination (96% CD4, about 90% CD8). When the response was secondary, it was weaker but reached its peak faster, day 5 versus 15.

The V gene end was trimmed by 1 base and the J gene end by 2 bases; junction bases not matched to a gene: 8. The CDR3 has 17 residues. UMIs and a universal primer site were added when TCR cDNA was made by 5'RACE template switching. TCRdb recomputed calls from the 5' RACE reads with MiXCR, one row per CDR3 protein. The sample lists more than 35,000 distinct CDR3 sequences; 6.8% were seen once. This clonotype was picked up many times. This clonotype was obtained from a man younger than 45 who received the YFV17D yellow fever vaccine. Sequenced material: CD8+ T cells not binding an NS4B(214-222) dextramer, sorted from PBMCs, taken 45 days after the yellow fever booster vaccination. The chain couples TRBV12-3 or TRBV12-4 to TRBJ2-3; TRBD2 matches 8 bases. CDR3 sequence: CASSLGLDSGTTDTQYF. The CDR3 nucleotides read TGTGCCAGCAGTTTAGGGCTTGATAGCGGGACCACAGATACGCAGTATTTT.